This T cell receptor beta chain comes out of a study of metastatic and nonmetastatic thyroid tumors. In the study overall: Thyroid patients, malignant and benign, had repertoires compared across blood and tumor or nodule tissue.

Remarks on this clone: The antigen is undetermined.

Study-wide points: It was reportedly found that TCR beta diversity was significantly higher in malignant thyroid tumors than in benign nodules, a difference seen in both blood and tumor samples.

Methods used by the authors: Variation in CDR3 across clinicopathological groups served as the basis for constructing a distant-metastasis classifier in papillary thyroid cancer. TCRdb called clones again from the PCR reads with MiXCR. Clone size and V and J calls follow TCRdb, not the original study. The data show roughly 18,000 clones, more than 30% seen once. Patients underwent thyroid surgery, and none had received any treatment before it. The sample consisted of tumor tissue. This TCR was sampled from a male donor with papillary thyroid cancer or a benign thyroid nodule (not recorded which). Some clones in this sample may be carry-over from other donors' samples.

The CDR3 here is CASSYPLTASYEQYF. CDR3 sequence (DNA): TGTGCCAGCAGTTACCCGCTGACAGCTTCCTACGAGCAGTACTTC. The chain recombines TRBV6-2 or TRBV6-3 with TRBJ2-7; perhaps TRBD1 as D (5 bases). V was trimmed by 2 bases and J by 1 base, leaving 12 bases between them. This CDR3 is built from 15 residues. Per the germline V gene, CDR1 is MNHEY and CDR2 is SVGEGT.